The source of this T cell receptor (beta chain) is a study of T cell responses to AZD1222 COVID-19 vaccine. CDR1 is MNHNY, CDR2 SVGAGI, per germline (reference sequence). V gave up 2 bases and J gave up 0 bases, with 10 bases separating them. This CDR3 comprises 15 residues. The count of this clone is one. Clones were read by immunoSEQ multiplex PCR, and TCRdb kept only the in-frame ones, dropping some. This table holds over 100,000 clones, approximately 88% found once. Sequenced material: peripheral blood, taken on day 0 of AZD1222 vaccination. This clonotype was sampled from an adult in good health. The chain combines TRBV6-6 with TRBJ1-1, with a weak D call TRBD1 (6 bases). This CDR3 reads CASSYGGSLNTEAFF. The DNA for the CDR3 is TGTGCCAGCAGTTACGGGGGCAGCCTGAACACTGAAGCTTTCTTT.